The rows below give T cell receptor beta chains drawn from one sample of a study of identifying expanded T cells in peripheral blood. The data were produced by immunoSEQ multiplex PCR, yet TCRdb's version contains in-frame clones alone and is incomplete. The data show around 130,000 clones, approximately 86% seen once. Material: blood. The receptors were sampled from a person between 18 and 69 years old in good health. CDR3s include the opening cysteine and the closing phenylalanine or tryptophan. The order of the fields is J gene, D gene, V gene, clone size, CDR3 protein, CDR3 DNA. A D gene is named only where the DNA matches it firmly. Only part of the rows carry a size: once, few, many, or a class if the clone is expanded.

>TRBJ1-3|-|TRBV18|-
CASSLQGAAGNTIYF
TGTGCCAGCTCACTACAGGGTGCGGCTGGAAACACCATATATTTT
>TRBJ1-4|-|TRBV2|-
CASRIRGAHSEKELFF
TGTGCCAGCAGAATACGAGGGGCCCACAGTGAAAAGGAACTGTTTTTT
>TRBJ2-3|TRBD1|TRBV30|-
CAWSAGGAGTDTQYF
TGTGCCTGGAGTGCAGGGGGCGCCGGCACAGATACGCAGTATTTT
>TRBJ2-3|TRBD1|TRBV7-6|-
CASSFAGQGWGLTDTQYF
TGTGCCAGCAGCTTTGCGGGACAGGGTTGGGGACTCACAGATACGCAGTATTTT
>TRBJ2-7|TRBD1|TRBV7-2|-
CASGDRSYEQYF
TGTGCCAGCGGGGACAGATCCTACGAGCAGTACTTC
>TRBJ1-2|-|TRBV6-1|-
CASSEEVWVANYGYTF
TGTGCCAGCAGTGAAGAGGTCTGGGTAGCTAACTATGGCTACACCTTC
>TRBJ2-3|-|TRBV2|-
CASSVISTDTQYF
TGTGCCAGCAGTGTAATAAGCACAGATACGCAGTATTTT
>TRBJ1-3|-|TRBV7-9|-
CASSSQAVQGRNTIYF
TGTGCCAGCAGCTCACAAGCGGTCCAGGGGCGAAACACCATATATTTT
>TRBJ1-2|-|TRBV19|once
CASRLLGATNYGYTF
TGTGCCTCCCGGTTGCTGGGGGCGACTAACTATGGCTACACCTTC
>TRBJ2-7|-|TRBV7-9|-
CASGRPGTGTYEQYF
TGTGCCAGCGGTCGTCCGGGGACGGGAACCTACGAGCAGTACTTC
>TRBJ1-6|TRBD1|TRBV19|few
CASRPGQDGWGSPLHF
TGTGCCAGTAGGCCGGGACAGGACGGGTGGGGTTCACCCCTCCACTTT
>TRBJ2-7|TRBD1|TRBV7-8|-
CASSAGQGSSYEQYF
TGTGCCAGCAGCGCGGGACAGGGGTCGTCCTACGAGCAGTACTTC
>TRBJ1-3|-|TRBV7-6|-
CASSLGVVGNTIYF
TGTGCCAGCAGCTTAGGAGTGGTGGGAAACACCATATATTTT
>TRBJ1-2|-|TRBV5-5|-
CASSQDFAGVYGYTF
TGCGCCAGCAGCCAAGATTTTGCAGGGGTCTATGGCTACACCTTC
>TRBJ1-2|-|TRBV6-1|-
CASSESNYGYTF
TGTGCCAGCAGTGAGTCCAACTATGGCTACACCTTC
>TRBJ2-1|TRBD2|TRBV15|once
CATSRPGLASDEQFF
TGTGCCACCAGCAGGCCGGGACTAGCAAGCGATGAGCAGTTCTTC
>TRBJ2-1|TRBD1|TRBV29-1|-
CSSSTGTGGVNEQFF
TGCAGCTCTTCAACCGGGACAGGTGGGGTCAATGAGCAGTTCTTC
>TRBJ2-5|-|TRBV23-1|-
CASSQSMARSEETQYF
TGCGCCAGCAGTCAATCGATGGCCCGCTCCGAAGAGACCCAGTACTTC
>TRBJ2-7|TRBD2|TRBV18|-
CASSPTSGAAEQYF
TGTGCCAGCTCACCGACTAGCGGGGCCGCAGAGCAGTACTTC
>TRBJ1-4|-|TRBV4-3|-
CASSQIRGEKLFF
TGCGCCAGCAGCCAAATCAGGGGTGAAAAACTGTTTTTT
>TRBJ1-2|-|TRBV28|few
CASRGRPYGYTF
TGTGCCAGCAGAGGACGGCCCTATGGCTACACCTTC
>TRBJ2-3|-|TRBV6-4|-
CASSEPTRGDTQYF
TGTGCCAGCAGTGAACCGACCAGGGGAGATACGCAGTATTTT
>TRBJ2-2|-|TRBV7-8|-
CASSLGRANTGELFF
TGTGCCAGCAGCTTGGGCAGGGCAAACACCGGGGAGCTGTTTTTT
>TRBJ2-1|-|TRBV7-2|-
CASSFSGTSYNEQFF
TGTGCCAGCAGCTTTAGCGGAACCTCCTACAATGAGCAGTTCTTC
>TRBJ2-6|TRBD1|TRBV4-2|-
CASSQPPGGASGGANVLTF
TGTGCCAGCAGCCAACCCCCAGGGGGCGCCTCGGGTGGGGCCAACGTCCTGACTTTC
>TRBJ1-6|-|TRBV6-6|-
CASSGSDSASSPLHF
TGTGCCAGCAGTGGGTCGGACTCCGCGAGTTCACCCCTCCACTTT
>TRBJ2-7|TRBD1|TRBV7-2|-
CASSPGTGDYEQYF
TGTGCCAGCAGCCCGGGGACAGGAGACTACGAGCAGTACTTC
>TRBJ2-3|-|TRBV29-1|once
CSVSGGSTDTQYF
TGCAGCGTTTCGGGTGGTAGTACAGATACGCAGTATTTT
>TRBJ2-2|TRBD2|TRBV5-4|-
CASSSSSGGPDTGELFF
TGTGCCAGCAGCTCTAGTAGCGGGGGCCCCGACACCGGGGAGCTGTTTTTT
>TRBJ1-1|-|TRBV14|-
CASSQDLGRSAEAFF
TGTGCCAGCAGCCAAGACCTCGGAAGGAGCGCTGAAGCTTTCTTT
>TRBJ1-2|-|TRBV30|-
CAWSDQANYGYTF
TGTGCCTGGAGTGACCAGGCGAACTATGGCTACACCTTC
>TRBJ1-1|-|TRBV28|-
CASSSPRATEAFF
TGTGCCAGCAGCTCCCCTCGGGCCACTGAAGCTTTCTTT
>TRBJ1-3|-|TRBV18|-
CASSGLRNTIYF
TGTGCCAGCTCCGGGTTGAGAAACACCATATATTTT
>TRBJ2-1|-|TRBV10-3|-
CAIKMTQNSYNEQFF
TGTGCCATCAAGATGACACAAAACTCCTACAATGAGCAGTTCTTC
>TRBJ2-7|-|TRBV7-7|-
CASSPGLPSSYEQYF
TGTGCCAGCAGCCCTGGACTCCCGAGCTCCTACGAGCAGTACTTC
>TRBJ2-1|TRBD2|TRBV28|-
CASSRGGRSYNEQFF
TGTGCCAGCAGTCGAGGCGGGAGGTCCTACAATGAGCAGTTCTTC
>TRBJ1-2|-|TRBV6-1|-
CASSERSAGASYGYTF
TGTGCCAGCAGTGAAAGGTCGGCAGGGGCTAGCTATGGCTACACCTTC
>TRBJ1-2|-|TRBV6-1|-
CASSETQVDGYTF
TGTGCCAGCAGTGAAACCCAGGTGGATGGCTACACCTTC
>TRBJ2-3|TRBD1|TRBV15|-
CATSRIGQGTDTQYF
TGTGCCACCAGCAGGATCGGACAGGGGACAGATACGCAGTATTTT
>TRBJ2-7|-|TRBV9|-
CASSVVDSSYEQYF
TGTGCCAGCAGCGTAGTGGACAGCTCCTACGAGCAGTACTTC
>TRBJ2-1|-|TRBV28|-
CASSFPLPRRPPSSYNEQFF
TGTGCCAGCAGTTTTCCCCTTCCGCGGAGACCTCCAAGCTCCTACAATGAGCAGTTCTTC
>TRBJ2-5|TRBD1|TRBV11-3|once
CASSRQGALETQYF
TGTGCCAGCAGCAGACAGGGGGCTTTAGAGACCCAGTACTTC
>TRBJ2-7|-|TRBV6-5|-
CASRLGTSQYF
TGTGCCAGCAGACTAGGGACGAGCCAGTACTTC